This entry describes one T cell receptor (beta chain). No cognate antigen has been identified for it. No qualities accompany the bases; no much larger clone lies one base away. Between the V and J ends, shortened by 3 bases and 3 bases respectively, the junction contains 16 bases. Counted from cysteine to phenylalanine, this CDR3 has 15 amino acids. The sequence is cut down to CDR3 DNA, 45 bases in frame from base 1. The germline V gene encodes CDR1 SGHRS and CDR2 YFSETQ. This entry comes from a study of cytomegalovirus exposure and HLA in healthy donors (dated by TCRdb to 2016 to 2017). Some background on the complete study: According to an earlier analysis of 450 to 650 of the donors, 150 million to 200 million T cells yielded 95 million to 140 million unique TCR beta sequences and more than 250 Gb of sequence data. Donor age, sex, ethnicity and CMV serostatus were compiled together with the repertoire data. Typing coverage differed by locus: A, B, C, DRB1 and DQB1 were typed in roughly 629-640 donors, DQA1 in about 550, DPA1 in 600 to 610, and DPB1 in around 440. All discovery cohort repertoires had been generated on a single sequencing platform. High-throughput TCR immunosequencing, statistical association of individual TCRs with disease status, and machine learning were combined to predict cytomegalovirus infection status. In a later analysis, previously published TCR beta repertoires from roughly 710 donors were re-analyzed and high-resolution HLA genotyping was added so that TCR occurrence patterns could be studied. The study profiled the T cell repertoires of hundreds of subjects by immunosequencing and related them to cytomegalovirus serostatus. An early release that covered some 630 HLA-typed donors contained approximately 300 gigabases of sequencing data and approximately 85 million unique TCR sequences. Among the approximately 400 genotyped donors, about 83% belonged to the genetic ancestry cluster associated with self-reported Caucasian donors. Both class I and class II loci were covered by HLA typing, at four-digit resolution. The later analysis used no new phenotypic data to find candidate immune exposures, relying instead on TCR beta sequences and their occurrence across donors. Genome-wide SNP genotypes for about three fifths of the 666 donors were used in a later genetic analysis, which treated that subset as a discovery cohort. Four to six DR-DQ haplotypes were handled as single units for association and clustering because linkage in the cohort was strong. The study aimed to test whether cataloging public T cell receptors could reveal signatures of past pathogen exposure. Along with the approximately 670-subject first cohort, a separate validation cohort of over a hundred different subjects was used. Among 300 to 500 genotyped donors of the cohort, an average of approximately 240,000 unique TCR beta nucleotide sequences was sequenced per donor, of which about 19% were non-productive. An earlier analysis of 587 of the donors used high-throughput TCR beta sequencing to judge whether each TCR beta V gene segment behaved as functional or pseudogenic.

Study-level results and caveats: Because HLA typing was unavailable for some donors at each locus, only the typed subset was used in association tests. Only TCR beta chains were sequenced in this cohort, and the absence of alpha or paired-chain data limited detectable features. Because the 87-base-pair reads could not distinguish some IMGT-functional V segments, including TRBV6-2 and TRBV6-3, those segments were excluded. The sequencing pipeline was judged likely to have produced a cluster of highly shared sequence variants as a technical artifact. The authors suggested that the approach could potentially be generalized to other disease states and immunological phenotypes. Across donors, most TCR sequences were observed very rarely, whereas some public TCRs were present in many individuals. An association between a missense DCLRE1C variant and V-gene and J-gene trimming of TCR beta chains was found in a later genetic analysis and replicated in an independent cohort. In both the original and validation cohorts, the classifier was reported to diagnose cytomegalovirus status with high specificity and sensitivity. Linkage disequilibrium might explain the correlated functional status among segregating V segments, but an unknown experimental factor could not be ruled out. In an earlier analysis of a few hundred of the donors, most TCR beta V segments were observed in productive rearrangements about 90% or about 30% of the time, broadly matching IMGT annotations. The presence/absence analyses assumed that sequencing depth was roughly uniform across donors, and that assumption may not be true. At a false discovery rate of 0.05, a later analysis linked under 20,000 TCR beta sequences to specific HLA alleles. The only immune exposure information available for the cohort was CMV serostatus. According to a later genetic analysis, donors in an Asian-associated ancestry cluster had fewer N-insertions in productive TCRs than the roughly 670-donor mean. In vitro tests confirmed that a few of the cytomegalovirus-associated TCR beta chains recognize cytomegalovirus antigens. In a later analysis, TCR association rates were found to vary across HLA loci, with the most associated TCRs seen for DRB1 alleles and the fewest for HLA-C alleles. A further reported finding was that TCR beta sequences accurately predicted the HLA-A and HLA-B alleles for most subjects in the first cohort. In the study, some 180 TCR beta chains were listed as associated with cytomegalovirus. In a later analysis, HLA-associated TCR beta chains were found to be more clonally expanded and to have lower generation probabilities than equally common non-associated chains. Strong co-occurrence of HLA alleles, especially DR and DQ, made assigning TCR associations to individual alleles difficult. The earlier analysis of 587 of the donors excluded over 15 rarely observed V segments, including chromosome 9 orphons, because counts were too low. According to a later analysis, most CMV-associated TCR beta chains appeared to be HLA-restricted, and the HLA associations seemed to be driven largely by CMV exposure. Several of the top co-occurrence clusters appeared to be linked to parvovirus B19, influenza, CMV and Epstein-Barr virus, according to a later analysis.

The library was built by means of the immunoSEQ multiplex PCR assay. For the multiplex PCR, a mixture combining 60 forward primers for TCR Vbeta segments and 13 reverse primers for TCR Jbeta segments was used. Amplification of the CDR3 region of rearranged TCR beta genes was performed with a multiplex PCR assay on genomic DNA. The Illumina HiSeq System was used to sequence the amplified TCR beta libraries as 87-base-pair reads. As for the authors' bioinformatics: Across the roughly 700 repertoires, a later analysis counted approximately 75 million unique TCR beta chains, 9 million to 14 million of which were shared by at least two donors. Raw reads were error-corrected and collapsed into unique sequences by a nearest-neighbor algorithm in which closely related sequences were merged to remove PCR and sequencing errors. CDR3 sequences were aligned to IMGT reference sequences to assign V, D and J gene segments. For a sequence to be retained, at least a six-nucleotide match to both a V gene segment and a J gene segment was required. A rearrangement counted as productive if the CDR3 had no stop codons and remained in frame with V and J, and every other rearrangement counted as non-productive. Following IMGT convention, CDR3 was defined as the stretch from the second conserved V-encoded cysteine up to the conserved J-encoded phenylalanine. The earlier analysis of 587 of the donors excluded any sequence lacking an unambiguous match to a single V gene segment. In an earlier analysis of almost 600 of the donors, a V segment was called functional when productive rearrangements were above 56.7%, and segregating when the standard deviation between donors exceeded 5%. To diagnose cytomegalovirus status from the catalog of TCR beta chain sequences, a statistical classification framework was built. A later analysis assigned V and J genes by comparing TCR nucleotide sequences with IMGT/GENE-DB human TR gene sequences. Using the TCRdist pipeline, a later analysis assigned CDR3 sequences along with most-parsimonious VDJ recombination scenarios. In a later analysis, each TCR beta chain was defined by its CDR3 amino acid sequence together with its V-gene family, and reads without a unique V-gene family were excluded. A later analysis removed 600 or so highly shared, low-generation-probability nucleotide sequences to deal with suspected cross-contamination and a sequencing artifact. In a later analysis, a clonal expansion index for each public chain was calculated from normalized within-repertoire ranks of inferred template counts. In a later analysis, generation probabilities were computed using a VDJ recombination model fitted to out-of-frame rearrangements, and the results were checked against IGoR. Hypergeometric tests were used in a later analysis to score TCR-TCR, TCR-HLA and TCR-CMV co-occurrence, with a repertoire-size bias correction applied to the TCR pairs. In a later analysis, false discovery rates were estimated by permuting HLA or CMV assignments 20 times. A later analysis grouped co-occurring TCRs with DBSCAN, adding TCRdist sequence similarity when clustering within HLA-allele-positive subsets. For co-occurrence clustering, repertoires with fewer than 30,000 or more than 120,000 public chains were excluded, along with roughly 5 repertoires with anomalous nucleotide sharing. Imported from immuneACCESS, the table was reduced by TCRdb to in-frame sequences with V and J called. These copies leave out some clones; in studies compared against another copy, an unresolved V gene accounts for under half, and the cause of the remainder is not known. V and J calls and clone size are those listed in that table; D and trimming were worked out from the DNA. This sample holds about 200,000 clones; 70% to 85% were observed only once. The ten largest account for approximately 1.5% of the sample.

The cohort comprised 666 healthy bone marrow donors. Cohort members were all nominally healthy when sampled, although unrecorded immune exposures were likely present. The donor was CMV seronegative and belonged to the group of 352 seronegative cohort members. A peripheral blood sample was provided by each donor, and peripheral blood mononuclear cells were used for TCR beta sequencing. Genomic DNA was extracted from the blood cell samples with the Qiagen DNeasy Blood Extraction Kit. This TCR derives from a man aged 45-60 years in good health and CMV-seronegative. The chain links TRBV5-1 with TRBJ2-7; the D gene is perhaps TRBD2, on 6 matching bases. The sequenced material came from PBMCs. The DNA is TGCGCCAGCAGCTCGAGCACAGCGGGCGGCTACGAGCAGTACTTC. This encodes CASSSSTAGGYEQYF.